Following are 19 T cell receptor beta chains from one sample sequenced in a study of breast tumors, draining lymph nodes, adjacent tissues. Breast cancer patients provided tissue from their axillary draining lymph nodes. TCRdb used MiXCR to reprocess the multiplex PCR reads, holding one entry per CDR3 protein. The table records about 230,000 distinct CDR3 sequences, 32% of them present only once. Material for sequencing was axillary lymph node tissue. The origin of the receptors is a female donor with breast cancer. Some clones in this sample may be carry-over from other donors' samples.

This chain joins TRBV7-2 and TRBJ1-2; TRBD1 is a possible D gene (6 bases). This CDR3 is built from 12 residues. CDR1 is SGHTA and CDR2 is FQGNSA in the germline V gene. Between the trimmed V and J ends, which lost 4 bases and 9 bases, there was a span of 12 bases. In DNA, the CDR3 is TGTGCCAGCAGCTCACAGGGCAGCAGCTACACCTTC. Translation: CASSSQGSSYTF.

With regard to this clonotype: A much larger clone differs from this one at a single base, so this may be a read error. The genes are TRBV7-8 and TRBJ2-5; TRBD1 aligns across 9 bases. The CDR3 has 15 residues. Germline CDR1 reads SGHVS; CDR2 reads FQNEAQ. CDR3 amino acids: CASSTNRGRRETQHF. The CDR3 DNA is TGTGCCAGCAGCACTAACAGGGGGCGCCGAGAGACCCAGCACTTC.

The chain links TRBV2 to TRBJ2-1, with 9 bases that match TRBD2. The CDR3 is made up of 12 amino acids. Germline CDR1 reads SNHLY; CDR2 reads FYNNEI. Trimming cost V 10 bases and J 3 bases; bases outside gene matches: 1. CDR3 in DNA: TGTGCCATAGCGGGAGACTACAATGAGCAGTTCTTC. Amino acids: CAIAGDYNEQFF.

This clonotype was seen at least ten times. V usage is TRBV19 and J usage is TRBJ2-5; tentatively, D is TRBD1 (5 bases). The CDR3 extends over 15 amino acids. Looked up from germline, CDR1 is LNHDA and CDR2 is SQIVND (reference sequence). V lost 2 bases and J 0 bases, leaving 10 bases between the germline ends. The CDR3 sequence is CASSISPGYQETQYF. CDR3 coding DNA: TGTGCCAGTAGTATATCCCCAGGGTACCAAGAGACCCAGTACTTC.

The V gene is TRBV2, the J gene TRBJ1-2; perhaps TRBD1 as D (6 bases). V lost 6 bases and J 12 bases, leaving 20 bases between the germline ends. This CDR3 region has 13 residues. The germline V gene has CDR1 SNHLY and CDR2 FYNNEI. The CDR3 DNA reads as TGTGCCAGCAGATTGGACAGTATCTCTGGAAACACCTTC. Its translation: CASRLDSISGNTF.

This clonotype was seen more than once but under ten times. This chain joins TRBV19 and TRBJ2-4; TRBD1 aligns across 8 bases. Germline lookup yields CDR1 LNHDA and CDR2 SQIVND (reference sequence). The CDR3 covers 17 residues. The trim removed 5 bases at V and 0 bases at J, leaving 9 bases unmatched. In DNA form, the CDR3 reads TGTGCCAGTAGTGTCTCATGGACAGGGAGAGCCAAAAACATTCAGTACTTC. Amino acids: CASSVSWTGRAKNIQYF.

At least ten counts were recorded for this clonotype. The rearrangement joins TRBV6-4 to TRBJ2-3, with no clear D. V was clipped by 5 bases and J by 0 bases, with 18 bases between them. Germline CDR1 MRHNA, CDR2 SNTAGT. This CDR3 has 17 residues. CDR3 residues: CASSHPLNKLSTDTQYF. DNA of the CDR3: TGTGCCAGCAGTCACCCATTGAACAAGCTGAGCACAGATACGCAGTATTTT.

This clonotype was counted ten times or more. The rearrangement uses TRBV30 and TRBJ1-3; unclear D gene. CDR1 and CDR2 (germline): GTSNPN, SVGIG (reference sequence). V dropped 5 bases and J dropped 2 bases, with 10 bases sitting between them. The CDR3 is 13 amino acids. CDR3 in amino acids: CAWLSRAGNTIYF. DNA of the CDR3: TGTGCCTGGCTGAGCCGCGCTGGAAACACCATATATTTT.

As for this clonotype: This clone may be a read error of a much larger clone one base away. CDR3 nucleotide sequence: TGTGCCAGCAGGCCCTCAGACAGGCAAGAGACCCAGTACTTC. This encodes CASRPSDRQETQYF. V and J are TRBV6-1 and TRBJ2-5; maybe TRBD1 (6 bases). Germline V gene sequence: CDR1 MNHNS, CDR2 SASEGT. With 6 bases removed from V and 2 bases from J, the gap between germline ends came to 13 bases. The CDR3 has 14 amino acids.

Concerning this clonotype: A read error may explain this, as a much larger clone is one base away. This chain's CDR3 is CASSQEPLGLAVYNEQYF. CDR3 DNA sequence: TGTGCCAGCAGCCAAGAACCGCTGGGACTAGCGGTTTACAATGAGCAGTACTTC. The chain carries TRBV9 and TRBJ2-5, with TRBD2 identical over 11 bases. Trimming removed 4 bases from V and 11 bases from J; junction bases left unmatched: 22. This CDR3 is 18 amino acids long. Germline CDR1 reads SGDLS; CDR2 reads YYNGEE.

This clonotype has at least ten counts. One end of the junction fails to match germline, which may point to a read error. This chain uses TRBV20-1 with TRBJ2-5; D might be TRBD1 or TRBD2, each matching 5 bases. Germline V lookup: CDR1 DFQATT, CDR2 SNEGSKA (reference sequence). The CDR3 spans 11 residues. CDR3 in amino acids: CSAFVGETQSF. The CDR3 DNA is TGCAGTGCCTTTGTAGGGGAGACCCAGTCCTTC.

This clonotype was seen at least ten times. The chain combines TRBV6-6 with TRBJ2-7; weak D call: TRBD2 (6 bases). The V gene lost 0 bases and the J gene lost 3 bases, with 18 bases spanning the gap. CDR3 length: 17 amino acids. Germline lookup yields CDR1 MNHNY and CDR2 SVGAGI (reference sequence). CDR3 loop: CASSYSRGRGGFYEQYF. The DNA of the CDR3 is TGTGCCAGCAGTTACTCGAGGGGACGGGGAGGTTTCTACGAGCAGTACTTC.

The CDR3 spells CASSPGTTQYF. For the CDR3, the DNA is TGTGCCAGCAGTCCCGGGACGACGCAGTATTTT. The chain combines TRBV6-1 with TRBJ2-3; D assignment may be TRBD1 or TRBD2 (5 bases each). Germline-derived CDR1 and CDR2 are MNHNS and SASEGT. Trimming removed 5 bases at V and 9 bases at J, with 9 bases between. This CDR3 comprises 11 residues.

This clonotype has at least ten counts. The rearrangement uses TRBV20-1 and TRBJ2-7, with D perhaps TRBD1 or TRBD2 (5 bases each). The CDR3 is 13 residues long. Trimming cost V 6 bases and J 1 base, with 13 bases left between them. Germline values: CDR1 DFQATT, CDR2 SNEGSKA (reference sequence). The CDR3 DNA is TGCAGTGCAAACCGGGACCAATCCTACGAGCAGTACTTC. It is translated as CSANRDQSYEQYF.

This rearrangement joins TRBV29-1 to TRBJ2-3; D may match TRBD1 or TRBD2 (5 bases each). CDR3 length: 14 amino acids. Trimming cost V 5 bases and J 11 bases, with 23 bases left between them. In germline, CDR1 is SQVTM, CDR2 ANQGSEA. This CDR3 is CSVREGMMGNEQYF. In DNA, the CDR3 is TGCAGCGTTCGTGAGGGGATGATGGGGAATGAGCAGTATTTT.

The chain uses TRBV6-2 or TRBV6-3 and TRBJ2-1; tentative D call: TRBD1 (5 bases). V gave up 5 bases and J gave up 0 bases, with 8 bases separating them. Germline V CDR1 and CDR2: MNHEY, SVGEGT. The CDR3 is made up of 14 amino acids. CDR3 sequence: CASSATGSYNEQFF. The CDR3 DNA reads TGTGCCAGCAGTGCCACAGGCTCCTACAATGAGCAGTTCTTC.

The CDR3 reads CASSLGPTSGRTYF. CDR3 sequence (DNA): TGTGCCAGCAGCTTAGGCCCAACTAGCGGGAGAACGTATTTT. The gene calls are TRBV7-3 and TRBJ2-3; TRBD2 aligns across 11 bases. Germline CDR1 reads SGHTA; CDR2 reads FQGTGA. This CDR3 region has 14 residues. V lost 2 bases to trimming and J lost 14 bases; unmatched junction nucleotides: 9.

This clonotype was counted many times. The chain uses TRBV20-1 and TRBJ2-7; 9 bases align to TRBD1. Germline lookup yields CDR1 DFQATT and CDR2 SNEGSKA (reference sequence). With V trimmed by 7 bases and J by 2 bases, 3 bases remained unmatched. The CDR3 sequence is 12 residues long. The CDR3 region has the DNA TGCAGTGTGGGGGACAGGGCCTACGAGCAGTACTTC. Translated: CSVGDRAYEQYF.

As to this clonotype: One base away lies a much larger clone, so this may be a sequencing read error. The V gene is TRBV20-1, the J gene TRBJ2-1, with 8 bases identical to TRBD2. CDR1 and CDR2 (germline): DFQATT, SNEGSKA (reference sequence). The CDR3 has 13 amino acids. The DNA of the CDR3 is TGCAGTGCTTGGACTAGCTCCGACAATGCGCAGTTCTTC. This sequence encodes CSAWTSSDNAQFF.